The sample holds one count of the clone carrying this T cell receptor (beta chain). The sample originates from a study of blood T cell repertoires in COVID-19. Study as a whole: There were acute and convalescent COVID-19 samples, and they came from the United States, Italy and Spain. PBMCs, B-cell-depleted T cells, or T cells were the source of the cDNA or gDNA that made up the material.

Original data processing: Estimation of nucleated cell counts relied on the amplification of reference gene primers. Sequencing used immunoSEQ multiplex PCR; TCRdb keeps in-frame clones, though not all of them. V and J calls and clone size come straight from that table; D and trimming were deduced from the DNA. The table includes approximately 69,000 clones, approximately 87% detected once. This clonotype was sampled from a woman aged 80 or over with acute or convalescent COVID-19. Sequencing input: peripheral blood.

In nucleotides, the CDR3 is TGTGCCAGCAGCTTATATCCAGGCTCTAATGAAAAACTGTTTTTT. This gives the protein CASSLYPGSNEKLFF. V usage is TRBV7-3 and J usage is TRBJ1-4; D remains unclear. CDR1 and CDR2 from the germline V gene are SGHTA and FQGTGA. The CDR3 length is 15 residues. The germline V and J ends were trimmed by 2 bases and 3 bases, with 10 bases remaining between them.